A selection of T cell receptor beta chains follows, all from one sample in a study of OX40 agonist ivuxolimab in advanced cancers. Repertoires were generated with immunoSEQ multiplex PCR, while TCRdb's copy carries only in-frame clones and drops some. The data show about 76,000 clones, roughly 91% seen once. This sample comprised CD4+ or CD8+ T cells sorted from blood, obtained in a trial of the OX40 agonist ivuxolimab. The receptors shown here come from an adult with an advanced solid tumor such as melanoma, head and neck, liver or kidney cancer. Both conserved end residues are trimmed from each CDR3. A row's size may be missing; if present it is once, few, many or a size class.

>TRBV2|.|TRBJ1-1
ASSLWTGQNTEAF
>TRBV5-1|.|TRBJ2-5
ASSLGTSGKY
>TRBV29-1|.|TRBJ2-7
SVGRALDTNEQY
>TRBV30|.|TRBJ2-7
AWRDWKEQY
>TRBV4-1|once|TRBJ2-7
ASSQIGTGAYEQY
>TRBV9|.|TRBJ2-3
ASSVDFFEAGDTQY
>TRBV29-1|.|TRBJ2-7
SVAGLSSYEQY
>TRBV4-2|.|TRBJ2-1
ASSARLAGSYNEQF
>TRBV6-5|few|TRBJ1-2
ASAGGEYYGYT
>TRBV29-1|.|TRBJ2-3
SVSGLAKGGDTQY
>TRBV28|.|TRBJ2-7
ASSFGRGLTYEQY
>TRBV7-6|few|TRBJ2-2
ASSLEAGGTGELF
>TRBV19|.|TRBJ2-1
ASSMSGRASSSYNEQF
>TRBV28|.|TRBJ1-5
ASSLGGLSNQPQH
>TRBV5-6|.|TRBJ2-7
ASSPDSTYEQY
>TRBV7-2|once|TRBJ2-7
ASSLPGLAESSYEQY
>TRBV9|.|TRBJ2-7
ASSVGRVSYEQY
>TRBV5-4|.|TRBJ2-5
ASSLEGLAGETQY
>TRBV5-4|.|TRBJ1-4
ASSSTGATNEKLF
>TRBV5-1|.|TRBJ2-7
ASSSGQGHEQY
>TRBV6-1|.|TRBJ2-7
ASSEGLAGVGEQY
>TRBV2|.|TRBJ1-2
ASRGQVFHYGYT
>TRBV27|.|TRBJ2-3
ASGLGSTDTQY
>TRBV2|.|TRBJ2-1
ASSSQQGQEQF
>TRBV12-1|.|TRBJ1-6
ASSFGRPLH
>TRBV6-5|.|TRBJ2-5
ASSSGGITGETQY
>TRBV12-2|.|TRBJ2-7
ASRRGRSLYEQY
>TRBV7-9|.|TRBJ1-5
ASSLDGDSQH
>TRBV5-1|.|TRBJ2-7
ASSLASGSYEQY